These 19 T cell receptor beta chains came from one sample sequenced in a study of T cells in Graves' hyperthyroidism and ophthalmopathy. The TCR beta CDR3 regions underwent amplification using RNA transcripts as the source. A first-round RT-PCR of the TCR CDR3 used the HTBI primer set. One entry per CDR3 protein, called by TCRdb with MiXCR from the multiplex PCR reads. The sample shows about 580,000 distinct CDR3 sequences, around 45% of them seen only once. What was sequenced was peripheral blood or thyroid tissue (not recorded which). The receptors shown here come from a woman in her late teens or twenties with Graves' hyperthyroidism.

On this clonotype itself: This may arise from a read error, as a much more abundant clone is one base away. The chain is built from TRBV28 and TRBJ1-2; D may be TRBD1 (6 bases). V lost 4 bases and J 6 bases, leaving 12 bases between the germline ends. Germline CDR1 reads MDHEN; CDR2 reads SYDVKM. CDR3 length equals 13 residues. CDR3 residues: CASSYREINGYTF. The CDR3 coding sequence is TGTGCCAGCAGTTACAGGGAAATCAATGGCTACACCTTC.

DNA of the CDR3: TGTGCCAGCAGCCAGACAGTCACCGGGAGGGAGCAGTACTTC. It yields the protein CASSQTVTGREQYF. The V gene is TRBV7-2, the J gene TRBJ2-7, with TRBD2 matching over 7 bases. V lost 5 bases and J lost 7; bases outside the gene matches: 11. The CDR3 length is 14 residues. Germline V gene data show CDR1 as SGHTA and CDR2 as FQGNSA.

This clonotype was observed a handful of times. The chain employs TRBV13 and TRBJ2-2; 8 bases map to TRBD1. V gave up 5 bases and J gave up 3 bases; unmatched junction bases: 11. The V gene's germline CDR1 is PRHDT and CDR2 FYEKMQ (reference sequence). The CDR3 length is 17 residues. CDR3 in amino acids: CASSGPGGSVDTGELFF. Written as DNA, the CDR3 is TGTGCCAGCAGCGGCCCAGGGGGCTCGGTGGACACCGGGGAGCTGTTTTTT.

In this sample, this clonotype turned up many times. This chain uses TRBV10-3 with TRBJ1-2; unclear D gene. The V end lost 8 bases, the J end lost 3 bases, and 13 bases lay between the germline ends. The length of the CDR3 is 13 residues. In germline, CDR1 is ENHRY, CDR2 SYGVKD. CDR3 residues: CAIAEDLDYGYTF. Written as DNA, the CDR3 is TGTGCCATCGCAGAGGATTTAGACTATGGCTACACCTTC.

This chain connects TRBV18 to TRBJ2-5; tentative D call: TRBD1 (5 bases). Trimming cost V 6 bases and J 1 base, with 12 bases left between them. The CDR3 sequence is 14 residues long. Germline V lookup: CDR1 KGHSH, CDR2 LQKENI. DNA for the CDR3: TGTGCCAGCTCCCCGTACAGGCTCCAAGAGACCCAGTACTTC. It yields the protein CASSPYRLQETQYF.

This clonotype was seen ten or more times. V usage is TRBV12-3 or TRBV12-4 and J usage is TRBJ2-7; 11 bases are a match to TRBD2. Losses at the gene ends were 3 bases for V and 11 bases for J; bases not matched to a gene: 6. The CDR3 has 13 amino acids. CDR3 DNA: TGTGCCAGCAGTTTCTCTAGCGGGAGGACTGAGTACTTC. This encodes CASSFSSGRTEYF.

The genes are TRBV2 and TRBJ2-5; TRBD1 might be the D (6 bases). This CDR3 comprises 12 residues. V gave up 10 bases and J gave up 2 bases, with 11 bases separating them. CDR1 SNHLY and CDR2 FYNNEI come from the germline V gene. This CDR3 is CANGQLQETQYF. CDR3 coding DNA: TGTGCCAACGGACAGCTTCAAGAGACCCAGTACTTC.

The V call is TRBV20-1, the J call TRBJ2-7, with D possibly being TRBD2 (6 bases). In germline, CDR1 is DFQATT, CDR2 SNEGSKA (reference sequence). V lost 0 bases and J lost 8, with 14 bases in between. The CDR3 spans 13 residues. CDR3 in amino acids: CSARDRGLDKQYF. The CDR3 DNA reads TGCAGTGCTAGAGATAGGGGACTTGACAAGCAGTACTTC.

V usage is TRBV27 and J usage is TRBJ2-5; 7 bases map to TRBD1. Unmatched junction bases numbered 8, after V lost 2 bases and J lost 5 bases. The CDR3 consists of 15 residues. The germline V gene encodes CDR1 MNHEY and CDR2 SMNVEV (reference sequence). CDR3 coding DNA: TGTGCCAGCAGTTTAAGAGGGGGCAAACGGGAGACCCAGTACTTC. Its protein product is CASSLRGGKRETQYF.

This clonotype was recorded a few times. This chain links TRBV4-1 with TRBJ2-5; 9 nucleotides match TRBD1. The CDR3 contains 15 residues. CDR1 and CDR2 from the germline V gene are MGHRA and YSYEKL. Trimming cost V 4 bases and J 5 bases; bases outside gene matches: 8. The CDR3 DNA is TGCGCCAGCAGCCCTTGGGACAGGGAGGAGGAGACCCAGTACTTC. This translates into CASSPWDREEETQYF.

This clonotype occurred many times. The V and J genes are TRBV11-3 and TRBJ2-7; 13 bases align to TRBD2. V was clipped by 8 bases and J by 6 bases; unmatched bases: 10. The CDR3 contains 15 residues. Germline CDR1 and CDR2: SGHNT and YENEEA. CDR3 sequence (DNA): TGTGCCAGCGGGGGACTAGCGGGGTTAAACGGCGAGCAGTACTTC. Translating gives CASGGLAGLNGEQYF.

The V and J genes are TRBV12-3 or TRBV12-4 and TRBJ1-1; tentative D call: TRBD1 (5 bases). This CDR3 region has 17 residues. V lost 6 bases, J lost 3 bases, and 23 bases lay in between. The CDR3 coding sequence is TGTGCCAGCAGACCCCCCCCGTACGTTGGGGGTGACACTGAAGCTTTCTTT. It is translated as CASRPPPYVGGDTEAFF.

CDR3 DNA: TGCAGTGCTAGCGGGAGTGCCTCCAATGAAAAACTGTTTTTT. Translated: CSASGSASNEKLFF. The rearrangement joins TRBV20-1 to TRBJ1-4; D is unclear. This CDR3 contains 14 residues. V was clipped by 3 bases and J by 5 bases, with 13 bases between them. The germline CDR1 and CDR2 sequences are DFQATT and SNEGSKA (reference sequence).

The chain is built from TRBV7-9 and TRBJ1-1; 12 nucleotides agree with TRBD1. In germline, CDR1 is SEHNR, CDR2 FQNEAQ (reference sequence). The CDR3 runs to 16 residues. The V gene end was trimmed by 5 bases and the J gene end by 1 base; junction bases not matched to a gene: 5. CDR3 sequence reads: CASSVGTGGRNTEAFF. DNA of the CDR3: TGTGCCAGCAGCGTCGGGACAGGGGGCCGGAACACTGAAGCTTTCTTT.

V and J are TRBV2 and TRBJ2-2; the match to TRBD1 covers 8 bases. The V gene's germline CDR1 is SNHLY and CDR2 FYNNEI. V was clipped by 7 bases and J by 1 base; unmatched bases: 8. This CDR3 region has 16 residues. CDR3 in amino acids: CASTNRGTRNTGELFF. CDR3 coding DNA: TGTGCCAGCACGAACAGGGGGACACGGAACACCGGGGAGCTGTTTTTT.

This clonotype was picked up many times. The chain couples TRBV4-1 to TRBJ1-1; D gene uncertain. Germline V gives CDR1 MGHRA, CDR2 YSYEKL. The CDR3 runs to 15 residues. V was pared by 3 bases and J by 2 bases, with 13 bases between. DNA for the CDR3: TGCGCCAGCAGCCAGTATATGGGAGGCAACACTGAAGCTTTCTTT. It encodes CASSQYMGGNTEAFF.

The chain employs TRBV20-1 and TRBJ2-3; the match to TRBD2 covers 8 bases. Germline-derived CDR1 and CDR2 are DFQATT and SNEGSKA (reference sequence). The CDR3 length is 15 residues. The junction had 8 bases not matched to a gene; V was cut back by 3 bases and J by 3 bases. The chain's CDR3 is CSARELAGLTDTQYF. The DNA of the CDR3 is TGCAGTGCTAGGGAGCTAGCGGGCCTTACAGATACGCAGTATTTT.

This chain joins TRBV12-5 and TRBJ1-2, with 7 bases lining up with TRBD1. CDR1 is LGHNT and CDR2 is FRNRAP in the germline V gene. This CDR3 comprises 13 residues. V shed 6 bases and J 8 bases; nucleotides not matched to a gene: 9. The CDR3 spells CASGHPGTEGYTF. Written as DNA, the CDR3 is TGTGCTAGTGGCCACCCCGGGACAGAGGGCTACACCTTC.

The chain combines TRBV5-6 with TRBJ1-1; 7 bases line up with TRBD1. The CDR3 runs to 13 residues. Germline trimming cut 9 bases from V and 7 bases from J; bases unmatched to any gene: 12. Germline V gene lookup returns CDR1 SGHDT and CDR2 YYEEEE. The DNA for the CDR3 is TGTGCCACCGATCACAGAGGGGGCATTGAAGCTTTCTTT. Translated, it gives CATDHRGGIEAFF.